Here is one T cell receptor (beta chain) with its context. Its antigen is unknown. This specimen comes from a study of OX40 agonist ivuxolimab in advanced cancers. Regarding the study as a whole: Among the lowest peripheral clonal expansion occurred in 0.1-3.0 mg/kg partial responders.

Trimming left V 2 bases short and J 3 bases short, with 13 bases between. CDR1 is MNHNY, CDR2 SVGAGI, per germline (reference sequence). This CDR3 contains 15 residues. Only in-frame clones appear in the TCRdb table, and some are missing; sequencing was by immunoSEQ multiplex PCR. The sample contains 50,000 to 65,000 clones, around 81% of which appear only once. The TCR sequence derives from an adult with an advanced solid tumor such as melanoma, head and neck, liver or kidney cancer. Sequenced here: CD4+ or CD8+ T cells sorted from blood, sampled in a trial of the OX40 agonist ivuxolimab. This chain uses TRBV6-6 with TRBJ1-2; D is undetermined. CDR3 coding DNA: TGTGCCAGCAGTTACCAGCGGGAAGGAGACTATGGCTACACCTTC. As protein: CASSYQREGDYGYTF.